A single sample is the source of the 5 T cell receptor delta chains below, sequenced in a study of gamma delta lymphoproliferative disorders and STAT genes. The receptor sequences were amplified from genomic DNA of peripheral blood mononuclear cells. TCRdb re-processed the multiplex PCR reads via CATT. Altogether 3,000 to 3,500 delta-chain clones are present, more than 0.95% being singletons, with the ten largest covering about 20%. Material: blood. These receptors were collected from a human donor in good health.

This clone was seen only a few times. A far larger clone is one nucleotide away, so this likely arose from a read error. CDR3 sequence (DNA): TGTGCTCTTGGGGAAAGGCTGCCCCACCTTCTTGTACTCATCCAGAGGAGTAGGACCGATAAACTCATCTTT. It translates to CALGERLPHLLVLIQRSRTDKLIF. The V call is TRDV1, the J call TRDJ1; D perhaps matches TRDD2 (5 bases). The CDR3 runs 24 residues. The germline V gene has CDR1 TSWWSYY and CDR2 QGS. Trimming took off 2 bases at V and 2 bases at J, with 39 bases between the two ends.

This clone rates as large (0.1 to 1%). At the DNA level, this CDR3 is encoded by other sequences in the same sample as well. This chain joins TRDV2 and TRDJ1; D is perhaps TRDD3 (6 bases). The V gene's germline CDR1 is GEAIGNYY and CDR2 EKD. The CDR3 is 17 amino acids. V was shortened by 3 bases and J by 0 bases, with 19 bases between the two germline ends. The CDR3 spells CACDYIGGKMYTDKLIF. CDR3 sequence (DNA): TGTGCCTGTGACTACATTGGGGGCAAAATGTACACCGATAAACTCATCTTT.

This clone was picked up a small number of times. The protein that TCRdb holds for this DNA derives from a much larger clone and differs from the translated DNA at residue 16, which likely indicates a read error; the protein shown here is translated from the DNA. The chain carries TRDV2 and TRDJ1; 13 bases match TRDD3. The CDR3 loop spans 19 amino acids. CDR1 is GEAIGNYY, CDR2 EKD, per germline. CDR3 sequence: CACDTLGTGGYAINDRLIF. The CDR3 nucleotides are TGTGCCTGTGACACTCTAGGTACTGGGGGATACGCTATTAATGATAGACTCATCTTT.

This clone has more than one count but fewer than ten. One base separates it from a far larger clone, so it is likely a read error. Other DNA sequences from this sample encode an identical CDR3 as well. J is TRDJ1 and V is TRDV2; D remains ambiguous. Trimming took off 3 bases at V and 0 bases at J, with 10 bases between the two ends. Germline V gives CDR1 GEAIGNYY, CDR2 EKD. This CDR3 comprises 14 residues. CDR3 bases: TGTGCCTGTGACCCTGCGGGGTACACCGATAAACTCATCTTT. It specifies CACDPAGYTDKLIF.

Here the J gene is TRDJ1 and the V gene is not called; TRDD3, the table's D call, lacks a check against the DNA. CDR3 size: 20 residues. CDR3 sequence: CASLCLGDWGILWDTDKLIF. For the CDR3, the DNA is TGTGCTTCATTGTGCCTTGGAGACTGGGGGATACTGTGGGACACCGATAAACTCATCTTT.